A single sample is the source of the 20 T cell receptor beta chains below, sequenced in a study of cytomegalovirus exposure and HLA in healthy donors. PCR used 60 Vbeta primers and 13 Jbeta primers. Sequencing used immunoSEQ multiplex PCR; TCRdb keeps in-frame clones, though not all of them. The sample records 110,000 to 150,000 clones, 75% to 90% being singletons. Specimen: PBMCs. Every receptor here comes from a female donor in good health and CMV-seronegative.

V and J are TRBV2 and TRBJ2-1, with 9 bases aligning to TRBD2. Germline V lookup: CDR1 SNHLY, CDR2 FYNNEI. CDR3 size: 17 residues. The junction had 11 bases not matched to a gene; V was cut back by 6 bases and J by 2 bases. The CDR3 nucleotides read TGTGCCAGCAGCGAGATCGGACTAGCGAGGACCTACAATGAGCAGTTCTTC. Its protein product is CASSEIGLARTYNEQFF.

V usage is TRBV2 and J usage is TRBJ1-4, with D unclear. Germline CDR1 is SNHLY and CDR2 is FYNNEI. The CDR3 runs to 15 residues. The germline V and J ends were trimmed by 6 bases and 0 bases, with 11 bases remaining between them. The CDR3 protein is CASREGGATNEKLFF. In DNA form, the CDR3 reads TGTGCCAGCAGAGAGGGCGGAGCAACTAATGAAAAACTGTTTTTT. The full variable domain, its missing parts supplied by reference TRBV2 and TRBJ1-4, is EPEVTQTPSHQVTQMGQEVILRCVPISNHLYFYWYRQILGQKVEFLVSFYNNEISEKSEIFDDQFSVERPDGSNFTLKIRSTKLEDSAMYFCASREGGATNEKLFFGSGTQLSVL.

This sequence joins TRBV19 and TRBJ1-1, with a weak D call TRBD1 (6 bases). The germline V gene encodes CDR1 LNHDA and CDR2 SQIVND (reference sequence). The CDR3 has 15 amino acids. V lost 5 bases and J 0 bases, leaving 13 bases between the germline ends. In DNA, the CDR3 is TGTGCCAGTAGTTTCCGGGGGGCTATGAACACTGAAGCTTTCTTT. Translation: CASSFRGAMNTEAFF.

The chain combines TRBV2 with TRBJ2-2; 10 bases are a match to TRBD2. This CDR3 is built from 15 residues. V lost 5 bases, J lost 3 bases, and 3 bases stayed unmatched. CDR1 SNHLY and CDR2 FYNNEI come from the germline V gene. CDR3 protein: CASSLSGRDTGELFF. Written as DNA, the CDR3 is TGTGCCAGCAGTCTAAGCGGGAGGGACACCGGGGAGCTGTTTTTT.

DNA of the CDR3: TGTGCCAGCAGAGCCCGACAGGGGGCTGAAGCTTTCTTT. Amino acid sequence: CASRARQGAEAFF. The gene calls are TRBV6-4 and TRBJ1-1; 9 bases match TRBD1. Germline CDR1 is MRHNA and CDR2 is SNTAGT. The CDR3 totals 13 residues. Trimming at V came to 6 bases and at J to 6 bases, leaving 5 bases not matched to a gene.

This clone appeared once. The chain couples TRBV7-9 to TRBJ2-7; D is possibly TRBD1 (5 bases). The CDR3 loop spans 15 amino acids. V was cut by 0 bases and J by 3 bases, with 12 bases left in between. CDR1 and CDR2 (germline): SEHNR, FQNEAQ (reference sequence). The CDR3 region has the DNA TGTGCCAGCAGCTTAGCGGGGCTAAACAACTACGAGCAGTACTTC. As protein: CASSLAGLNNYEQYF.

V is TRBV29-1 and J is TRBJ2-7, with 7 bases matching TRBD1. With 3 bases clipped from V and 5 bases from J, the junction kept 7 bases outside the gene matches. The CDR3 covers 13 residues. In germline, CDR1 is SQVTM, CDR2 ANQGSEA. The CDR3 loop reads CSVEVRGRNEQYF. CDR3 bases: TGCAGCGTTGAGGTGAGGGGGCGCAACGAGCAGTACTTC.

The genes are TRBV2 and TRBJ2-1; TRBD2 agrees at 10 bases. The germline CDR1 and CDR2 sequences are SNHLY and FYNNEI. The CDR3 has 15 residues. The ends lost 4 bases at V and 3 bases at J; junction bases unmatched: 3. CDR3 amino acids: CASSVSGRDYNEQFF. The CDR3 DNA is TGTGCCAGCAGTGTAAGCGGGAGGGACTACAATGAGCAGTTCTTC.

Turning to this clone: Germline and junction disagree at one end, which may indicate a read error. The sample contains more than one DNA sequence encoding this CDR3. V usage is TRBV28 and J usage is TRBJ2-7, with 11 bases matching TRBD2. Germline-derived CDR1 and CDR2 are MDHEN and SYDVKM. The CDR3 contains 14 residues. The CDR3 region is CASSEASGRYEQYF. CDR3 coding DNA: TGCGCCAGCTCTGAGGCTAGCGGGAGGTACGAGCAGTACTTC.

Note on this clone: One end of the junction does not line up with germline, which may come from a read error. The rearrangement uses TRBV28 and TRBJ1-5; D is possibly TRBD1 (5 bases). CDR1 and CDR2 from the germline V gene are MDHEN and SYDVKM. This CDR3 spans 14 amino acids. In DNA form, the CDR3 reads TGTGCCACCAGTTTTGGGACTGACCTAAGACCCCAGCATTTT. Amino acid sequence: CATSFGTDLRPQHF.

This chain joins TRBV2 and TRBJ2-1; D is ambiguous. Germline V gene sequence: CDR1 SNHLY, CDR2 FYNNEI. The V and J ends lost 10 bases and 5 bases respectively, with 15 bases between them. The CDR3 extends over 13 amino acids. The CDR3 nucleotides read TGTGCCACCTCCTCCCGACAAGACAATGAGCAGTTCTTC. This encodes CATSSRQDNEQFF. Drawing the rest from reference TRBV2 and TRBJ2-1, the complete variable domain is EPEVTQTPSHQVTQMGQEVILRCVPISNHLYFYWYRQILGQKVEFLVSFYNNEISEKSEIFDDQFSVERPDGSNFTLKIRSTKLEDSAMYFCATSSRQDNEQFFGPGTRLTVL.

The chain combines TRBV6-4 with TRBJ2-5, with 9 positions matching TRBD1. CDR1 MRHNA and CDR2 SNTAGT come from the germline V gene. The CDR3 is made up of 13 amino acids. The V gene end was trimmed by 6 bases and the J gene end by 3 bases; junction bases not matched to a gene: 2. The CDR3 DNA is TGTGCCAGCAGATGGGACAGGGAAGAGACCCAGTACTTC. It yields the protein CASRWDREETQYF.

This clone has more than one count but fewer than ten. V usage is TRBV19 and J usage is TRBJ2-3; 8 bases map to TRBD2. Losses at the gene ends were 3 bases for V and 3 bases for J; bases not matched to a gene: 5. CDR3 length equals 15 residues. Per the germline V gene, CDR1 is LNHDA and CDR2 is SQIVND (reference sequence). The CDR3 coding sequence is TGTGCCAGTAGTATCTCCAGCGGGAGAACAGATACGCAGTATTTT. This sequence encodes CASSISSGRTDTQYF.

CDR3 residues: CASSEAGASGNEQFF. DNA for the CDR3: TGTGCCAGCAGTGAAGCAGGGGCTAGCGGGAATGAGCAGTTCTTC. The chain recombines TRBV2 with TRBJ2-1, with 8 bases aligning to TRBD2. J was trimmed by 7 bases and V by 0 bases; bases with no gene match: 5. CDR1 is SNHLY and CDR2 is FYNNEI in the germline V gene. This CDR3 spans 15 amino acids.

The chain combines TRBV27 with TRBJ1-1; D is possibly TRBD1 (6 bases). The V end was cut by 3 bases, the J end by 4 bases, with 12 bases between. The germline V gene has CDR1 MNHEY and CDR2 SMNVEV (reference sequence). The CDR3 totals 14 residues. The CDR3 nucleotides read TGTGCCAGCAGTTTGGTCAGGGGCTCCACTGAAGCTTTCTTT. Residues: CASSLVRGSTEAFF.

This clone was counted only a few times. The chain couples TRBV7-9 to TRBJ1-2; the D gene is possibly TRBD1 (5 bases). The V end was cut by 0 bases, the J end by 4 bases, with 12 bases between. The CDR3 has 15 residues. Germline V gene lookup returns CDR1 SEHNR and CDR2 FQNEAQ (reference sequence). CDR3 protein: CASSLAAGPSYGYTF. CDR3 DNA: TGTGCCAGCAGCTTAGCGGCAGGGCCTTCCTATGGCTACACCTTC.

This clone was found a few times. The CDR3 carries no conserved terminal phenylalanine or tryptophan, so it likely arises from a read error. No DNA is shown, since the ends of the CDR3 on it are uncertain; the CDR3 is the one TCRdb lists. The rearrangement joins TRBV5-4 to TRBJ1-1; TRBD1 is taken as the D call from the table, unchecked against the DNA. CDR1 and CDR2 from the germline V gene are SGHNT and YYREEE (reference sequence). The CDR3 sequence runs 16 residues, both termini included. The CDR3 region is CASSAGTGGWNTEALV.

This clone was observed a handful of times. The chain recombines TRBV27 with TRBJ2-7; 11 bases are a match to TRBD1. V gave up 5 bases and J gave up 5 bases; unmatched junction bases: 11. CDR1 and CDR2 from the germline V gene are MNHEY and SMNVEV (reference sequence). The CDR3 spans 16 residues. CDR3 loop: CASSPPRDRGSHEQYF. In DNA form, the CDR3 reads TGTGCCAGCAGTCCCCCCCGGGACAGGGGGAGCCACGAGCAGTACTTC.

The table lists this clone with a count of one. The J gene is TRBJ1-4, the V gene TRBV30; D not resolved. This CDR3 contains 14 residues. Trimming removed 4 bases from V and 7 bases from J, with 16 bases in between. Looked up from germline, CDR1 is GTSNPN and CDR2 is SVGIG (reference sequence). This chain's CDR3 is CAWKRDVPPEKLFF. CDR3 DNA: TGTGCCTGGAAAAGAGATGTGCCCCCTGAAAAACTGTTTTTT.

The rearrangement joins TRBV27 to TRBJ1-1; 9 bases are a match to TRBD1. The CDR3 contains 16 residues. Germline assignment: CDR1 MNHEY and CDR2 SMNVEV (reference sequence). With 2 bases clipped from V and 6 bases from J, the junction kept 10 bases outside the gene matches. CDR3 coding DNA: TGTGCCAGCAGTTTAAGGGGGGACAGGGAGGGGGCTGAAGCTTTCTTT. Translated, it gives CASSLRGDREGAEAFF.